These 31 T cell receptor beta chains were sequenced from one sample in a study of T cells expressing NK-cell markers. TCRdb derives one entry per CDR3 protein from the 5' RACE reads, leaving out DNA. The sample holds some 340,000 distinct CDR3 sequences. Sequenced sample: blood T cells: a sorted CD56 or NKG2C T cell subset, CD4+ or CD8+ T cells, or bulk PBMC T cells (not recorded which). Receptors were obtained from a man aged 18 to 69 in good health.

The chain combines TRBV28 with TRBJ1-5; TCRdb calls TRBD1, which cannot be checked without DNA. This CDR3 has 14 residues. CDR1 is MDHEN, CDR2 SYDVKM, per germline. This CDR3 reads CASTLAIVNQPQHF. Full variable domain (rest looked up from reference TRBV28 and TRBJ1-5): DVKVTQSSRYLVKRTGEKVFLECVQDMDHENMFWYRQDPGLGLRLIYFSYDVKMKEKGDIPEGYSVSREKKERFSLILESASTNQTSMYLCASTLAIVNQPQHFGDGTRLSIL.

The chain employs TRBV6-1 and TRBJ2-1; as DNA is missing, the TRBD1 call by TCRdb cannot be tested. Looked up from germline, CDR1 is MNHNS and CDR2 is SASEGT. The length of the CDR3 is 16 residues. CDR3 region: CAARDSLLAGYNEQFF.

This chain's CDR3 is CASRSGTSGGLSQETQYF. The genes are TRBV6-1 and TRBJ2-5; TCRdb designates TRBD2, a call that cannot be tested without DNA. The CDR3 extends over 18 amino acids. CDR1 is MNHNS, CDR2 SASEGT, per germline.

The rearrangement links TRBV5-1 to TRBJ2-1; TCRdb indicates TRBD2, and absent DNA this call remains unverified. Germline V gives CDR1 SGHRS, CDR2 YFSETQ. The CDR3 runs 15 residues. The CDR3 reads CASSLRGPLNDEQFF.

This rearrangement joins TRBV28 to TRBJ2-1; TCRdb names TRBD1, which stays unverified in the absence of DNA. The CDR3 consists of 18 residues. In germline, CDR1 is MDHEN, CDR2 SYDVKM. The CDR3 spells CASSTLEGGGYSYNEQFF.

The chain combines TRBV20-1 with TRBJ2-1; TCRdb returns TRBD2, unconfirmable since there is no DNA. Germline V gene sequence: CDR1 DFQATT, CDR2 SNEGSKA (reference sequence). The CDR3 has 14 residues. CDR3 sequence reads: CSAKGRATGNEQFF.

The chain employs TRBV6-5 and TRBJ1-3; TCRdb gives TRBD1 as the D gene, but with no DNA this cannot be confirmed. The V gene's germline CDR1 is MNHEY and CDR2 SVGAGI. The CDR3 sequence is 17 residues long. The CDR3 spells CASSYRPTGGSGNTIYF.

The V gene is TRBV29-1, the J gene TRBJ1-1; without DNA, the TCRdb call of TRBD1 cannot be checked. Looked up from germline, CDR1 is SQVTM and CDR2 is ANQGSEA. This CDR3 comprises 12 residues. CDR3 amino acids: CSVFDRAAEAFF.

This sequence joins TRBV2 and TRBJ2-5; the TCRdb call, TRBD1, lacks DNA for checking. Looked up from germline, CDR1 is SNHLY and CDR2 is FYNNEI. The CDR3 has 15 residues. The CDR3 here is CASSGTGRSRETQYF.

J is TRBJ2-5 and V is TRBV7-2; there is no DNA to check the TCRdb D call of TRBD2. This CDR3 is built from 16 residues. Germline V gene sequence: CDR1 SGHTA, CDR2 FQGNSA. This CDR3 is CASSYGVASGQETQYF.

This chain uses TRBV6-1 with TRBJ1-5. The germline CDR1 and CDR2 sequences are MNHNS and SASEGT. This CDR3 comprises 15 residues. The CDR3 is CASRAGTYSNQPQHF.

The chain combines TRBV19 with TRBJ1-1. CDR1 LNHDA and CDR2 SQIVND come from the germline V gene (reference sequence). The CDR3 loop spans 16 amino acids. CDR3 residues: CASRLGSSRMNTEAFF. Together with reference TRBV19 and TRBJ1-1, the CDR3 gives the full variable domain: DGGITQSPKYLFRKEGQNVTLSCEQNLNHDAMYWYRQDPGQGLRLIYYSQIVNDFQKGDIAEGYSVSREKKESFPLTVTSAQKNPTAFYLCASRLGSSRMNTEAFFGQGTRLTVV.

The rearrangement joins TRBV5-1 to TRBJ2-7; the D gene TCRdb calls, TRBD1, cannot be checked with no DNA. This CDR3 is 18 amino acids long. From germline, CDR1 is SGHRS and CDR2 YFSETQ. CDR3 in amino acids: CASSPPPLGRRLFYEQYF.

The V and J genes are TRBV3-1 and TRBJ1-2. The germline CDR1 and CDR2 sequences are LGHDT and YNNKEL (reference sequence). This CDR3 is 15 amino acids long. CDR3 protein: CASSQPGRAGYGYTF.

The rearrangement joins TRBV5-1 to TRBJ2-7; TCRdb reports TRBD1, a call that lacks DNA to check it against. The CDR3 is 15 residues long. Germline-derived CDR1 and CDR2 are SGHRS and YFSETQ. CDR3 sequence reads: CASSSGTASSYEQYF.

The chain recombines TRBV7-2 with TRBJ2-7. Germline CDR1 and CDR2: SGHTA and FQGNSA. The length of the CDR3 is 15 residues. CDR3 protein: CASSSAGTPSYEQYF.

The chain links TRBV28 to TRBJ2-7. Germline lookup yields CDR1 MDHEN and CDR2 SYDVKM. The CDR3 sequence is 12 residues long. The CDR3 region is CASSKKIYEQYF.

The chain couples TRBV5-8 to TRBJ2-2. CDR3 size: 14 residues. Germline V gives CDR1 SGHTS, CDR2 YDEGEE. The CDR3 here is CASSLVTNTGELFF.

The chain's CDR3 is CASSESGDQETQYF. V gene TRBV6-1 combines with J gene TRBJ2-5. Per the germline V gene, CDR1 is MNHNS and CDR2 is SASEGT. The CDR3 covers 14 residues.

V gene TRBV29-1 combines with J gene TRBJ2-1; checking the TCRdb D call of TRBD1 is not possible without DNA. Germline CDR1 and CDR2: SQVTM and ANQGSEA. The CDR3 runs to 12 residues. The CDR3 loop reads CSEEQGRDEQFF.

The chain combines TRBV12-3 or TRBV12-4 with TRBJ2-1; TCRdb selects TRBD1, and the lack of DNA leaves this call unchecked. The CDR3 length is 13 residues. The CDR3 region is CASRDRGLNEQFF.

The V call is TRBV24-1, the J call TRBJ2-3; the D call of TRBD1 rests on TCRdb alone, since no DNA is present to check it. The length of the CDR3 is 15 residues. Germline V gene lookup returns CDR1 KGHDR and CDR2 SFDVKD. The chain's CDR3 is CATSPGTGWTDTQYF.

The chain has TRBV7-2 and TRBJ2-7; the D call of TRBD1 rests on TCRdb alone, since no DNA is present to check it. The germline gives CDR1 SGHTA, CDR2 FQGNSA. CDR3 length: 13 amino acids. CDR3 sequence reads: CASSKAYRAEQYF.

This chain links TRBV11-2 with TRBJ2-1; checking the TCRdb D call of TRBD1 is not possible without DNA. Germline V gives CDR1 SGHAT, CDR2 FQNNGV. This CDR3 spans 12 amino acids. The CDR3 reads CASSRARGEQFF. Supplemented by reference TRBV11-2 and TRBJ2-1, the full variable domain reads EAGVAQSPRYKIIEKRQSVAFWCNPISGHATLYWYQQILGQGPKLLIQFQNNGVVDDSQLPKDRFSAERLKGVDSTLKIQPAKLEDSAVYLCASSRARGEQFFGPGTRLTVL.

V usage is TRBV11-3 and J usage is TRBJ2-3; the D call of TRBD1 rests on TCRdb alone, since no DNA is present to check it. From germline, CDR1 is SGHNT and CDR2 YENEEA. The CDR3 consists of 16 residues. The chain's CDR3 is CASSQAGTGATDTQYF.

The CDR3 sequence: CASSLGASGNEQFF. V and J are TRBV5-1 and TRBJ2-1; TCRdb picks TRBD2, but there is no DNA to check that call. The CDR3 totals 14 residues. Germline V lookup: CDR1 SGHRS, CDR2 YFSETQ.

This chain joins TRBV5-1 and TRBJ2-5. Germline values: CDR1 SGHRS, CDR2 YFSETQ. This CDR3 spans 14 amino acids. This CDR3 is CASSLANSQETQYF.

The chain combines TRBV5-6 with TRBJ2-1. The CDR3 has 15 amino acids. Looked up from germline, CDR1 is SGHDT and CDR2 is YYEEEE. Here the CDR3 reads CASSLGQSGYNEQFF.

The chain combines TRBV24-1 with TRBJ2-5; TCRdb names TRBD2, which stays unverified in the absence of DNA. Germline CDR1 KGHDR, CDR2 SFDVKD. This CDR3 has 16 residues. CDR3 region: CATSDRLAGGRETQYF.

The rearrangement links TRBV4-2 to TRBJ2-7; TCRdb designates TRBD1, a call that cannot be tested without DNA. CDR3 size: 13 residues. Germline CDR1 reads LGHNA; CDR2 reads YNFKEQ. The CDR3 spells CASRDREAYEQYF.

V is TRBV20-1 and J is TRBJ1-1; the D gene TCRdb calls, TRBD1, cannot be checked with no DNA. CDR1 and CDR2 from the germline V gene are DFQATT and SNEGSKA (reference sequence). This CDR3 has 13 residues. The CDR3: CSAAAGGHTEAFF.